This TCR beta chain originates from a study of OX40 agonist ivuxolimab in advanced cancers. Background on the study: With ivuxolimab, an agonistic anti-OX40 (CD134) antibody, patients were treated. Melanoma, hepatocellular carcinoma, head and neck or renal cell cancer occurred in dose-escalation patients.

CDR1 is MDHEN, CDR2 SYDVKM, per germline. The junction had 10 bases not matched to a gene; V was cut back by 2 bases and J by 5 bases. The CDR3 has 16 amino acids. Baseline was the first blood sampling point, followed by cycle 4 day 1 and cycle 7 day 1. Libraries were prepared by immunoSEQ multiplex PCR; TCRdb keeps only in-frame clonotypes and omits some of them. The sample records some 39,000 clones, roughly 77% being singletons. The specimen comprised CD4+ or CD8+ T cells sorted from blood, sampled in a trial of the OX40 agonist ivuxolimab. This clonotype originated in an adult with an advanced solid tumor such as melanoma, head and neck, liver or kidney cancer. This chain uses TRBV28 with TRBJ2-5; 8 bases map to TRBD1. The CDR3 bases are TGTGCCAGCAGTTTAAGGGGGTCAGGGGGCTTGGAGACCCAGTACTTC. It codes for CASSLRGSGGLETQYF.